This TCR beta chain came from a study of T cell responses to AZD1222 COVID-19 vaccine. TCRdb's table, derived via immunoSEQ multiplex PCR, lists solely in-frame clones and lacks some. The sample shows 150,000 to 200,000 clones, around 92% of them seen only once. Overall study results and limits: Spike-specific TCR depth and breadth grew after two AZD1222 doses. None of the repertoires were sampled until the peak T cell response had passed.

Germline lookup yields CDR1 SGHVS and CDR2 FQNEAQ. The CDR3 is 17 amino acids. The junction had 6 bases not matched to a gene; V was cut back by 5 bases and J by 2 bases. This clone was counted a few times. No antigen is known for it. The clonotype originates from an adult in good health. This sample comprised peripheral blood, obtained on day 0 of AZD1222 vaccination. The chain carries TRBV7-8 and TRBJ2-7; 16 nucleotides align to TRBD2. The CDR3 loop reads CASSPPGLAGGTYEQYF. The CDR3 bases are TGTGCCAGCAGCCCTCCGGGACTAGCGGGGGGGACCTACGAGCAGTACTTC.